This T cell receptor beta chain was identified during a study of human T cells and chemical hapten exposure. The study used a library that attached unique molecular identifiers to individual cDNA molecules. TCRdb independently ran MiXCR on the RACE reads; one entry per CDR3 protein. The sample lists about 89,000 distinct CDR3 sequences, roughly a tenth seen once, with 2.5% to 4% in the top ten. As for time point: pre-sensitization, week 0. Noted treatment: therapeutic diphenylcyclopropenone sensitization with weekly scalp DPC. Phlebotomy was performed prior to application of every patch test. A few counts support this clonotype. As yet, its antigen is unknown. V dropped 3 bases and J dropped 3; count of bases not matched to a gene: 1. Germline-derived CDR1 and CDR2 are SEHNR and FQNEAQ (reference sequence). This CDR3 spans 13 amino acids. Findings and limits, study-wide: A positive correlation with patch test score was shown by PT1 expanded TCR counts.

This sequence was found in a woman in her sixties or seventies with alopecia areata. Some clones in this sample may be carry-over from other donors' samples. This material consisted of whole blood, taken in connection with sensitization to the hapten diphenylcyclopropenone (DPC). This chain connects TRBV7-9 to TRBJ2-7, with 8 nucleotides matching TRBD1. The CDR3 bases are TGTGCCAGCAGCTTTACAGGGGGCTACGAGCAGTACTTC. Translating gives CASSFTGGYEQYF. Together with reference TRBV7-9 and TRBJ2-7, the CDR3 gives the full variable domain: DTGVSQNPRHKITKRGQNVTFRCDPISEHNRLYWYRQTLGQGPEFLTYFQNEAQLEKSRLLSDRFSAERPKGSFSTLEIQRTEQGDSAMYLCASSFTGGYEQYFGPGTRLTVT.